This is a list of T cell receptor beta chains from one sample in a study of T-cell reconstitution after alpha-beta-depleted transplantation in children. TCRdb redid the calling of the PCR reads with MiXCR, one entry per CDR3 protein. The table lists 900,000 or so distinct CDR3 sequences, 16% of them singletons. Specimen: PBMCs, mostly from graft donor cells, collected 360 days after TCRalphabeta/CD19-depleted stem cell transplant. Receptor source: a male patient aged 10 to 17 who had a stem cell transplant for acute lymphoblastic leukemia, so the T cells may come from the graft donor. Both conserved end residues are part of each CDR3. A D gene is named only where the DNA matches it firmly. Clone sizes are given selectively: once, few, many, or a class where the clone is expanded.

D	V	size	J	DNA	CDR3
NA	TRBV4-1	NA	TRBJ2-1	TGCGCCAGCAGTTGGGGGCCAACGGGCTCCTACAATGAGCAGTTCTTC	CASSWGPTGSYNEQFF
TRBD1	TRBV5-1	NA	TRBJ2-7	TGCGCCAGCAGCGCACACGGGACAGGGGACTACGAGCAGTACTTC	CASSAHGTGDYEQYF
NA	TRBV5-1	NA	TRBJ1-2	TGCGCCAGCAGCTGGCCCTCCGCAGGGGCTGGCTACACCTTC	CASSWPSAGAGYTF
TRBD2	TRBV7-2	many	TRBJ2-3	TGTGCCAGCAGCTGGCGACTAGCGGGAGGAGGGACAGATACGCAGTATTTT	CASSWRLAGGGTDTQYF
NA	TRBV23-1	NA	TRBJ2-7	TGCGCCAGCAGAGGCATCATGAACTCCTACGAGCAGTACTTC	CASRGIMNSYEQYF
NA	TRBV5-1	few	TRBJ2-2	TGCGCCAGCAGCCACCTAGTGAGGACCGGGGAGCTGTTTTTT	CASSHLVRTGELFF
NA	TRBV4-1	NA	TRBJ1-6	TGCGCCAGCAGCCAACCAGGCACCGAGGGGAGTTCACCCCTCCACTTT	CASSQPGTEGSSPLHF
TRBD1	TRBV4-1	few	TRBJ2-5	TGCGCCAGCAGCCCGAGGCGAGGGACAGGCGGGACCCAGTACTTC	CASSPRRGTGGTQYF
NA	TRBV27	few	TRBJ2-1	TGTGCCAGCAGCCCTAGGGAGGCCCCCCCCAATGAGCAGTTCTTC	CASSPREAPPNEQFF
TRBD1	TRBV18	NA	TRBJ2-7	TGTGCCAGCTCCCCAAGGGGGGACAGGGTTTACGAGCAGTACTTC	CASSPRGDRVYEQYF
NA	TRBV29-1	many	TRBJ1-1	TGCAGCTTTGGGTACGTAGGTGAAGCTTTCTTT	CSFGYVGEAFF
NA	TRBV7-9	many	TRBJ2-1	TGTGCCAGCAGCCCTCCCGGGAGCTCCTACAATGAGCAGTTCTTC	CASSPPGSSYNEQFF
NA	TRBV29-1	many	TRBJ2-2	TGCAGCGTTGTAACCGGGACCCAAAACACCGGGGAGCTGTTTTTT	CSVVTGTQNTGELFF
TRBD2	TRBV18	once	TRBJ2-5	TGTGCCAGCTCCCCCCGACTAGCGGGAGTGGAAGAGACCCAGTACTTC	CASSPRLAGVEETQYF
TRBD1	TRBV4-1	NA	TRBJ1-6	TGCGCCAGCAGCCAAGTCTCAGGGGGCTATAATTCACCCCTCCACTTT	CASSQVSGGYNSPLHF
TRBD2	TRBV11-2	few	TRBJ2-5	TGTGCCAGCAGAAACTCCCTAGCGGGTCATCAAGAGACCCAGTACTTC	CASRNSLAGHQETQYF
TRBD2	TRBV5-1	few	TRBJ2-5	TGCGCCAGCAGCTCGGCCGGGACTAGTGGGCGTACCCAGTACTTC	CASSSAGTSGRTQYF
TRBD2	TRBV12-3/TRBV12-4	many	TRBJ2-5	TGTGCCAGCAGTATGGCGGCGGGACTAGCGGGAGACCAGGAGACCCAGTACTTC	CASSMAAGLAGDQETQYF
TRBD2	TRBV11-2	few	TRBJ2-7	TGTGCCAGCAGCTTAGGTTTCCCGACTAGCGGGAGACTGGACGAGCAGTACTTC	CASSLGFPTSGRLDEQYF
TRBD1	TRBV12-3/TRBV12-4	few	TRBJ1-6	TGTGCCAGCACCCCAGGGGGCTCCTATAATTCACCCCTCCACTTT	CASTPGGSYNSPLHF
NA	TRBV5-1	NA	TRBJ2-3	TGCGCCAGCAGCTGGGACCCTCGATCGGCGATAGGGCAGTATTTT	CASSWDPRSAIGQYF
NA	TRBV2	many	TRBJ2-2	TGTGCCAGCAGTGAGGACACCGGGGAGCTGTTTTTT	CASSEDTGELFF
NA	TRBV5-1	few	TRBJ1-2	TGCGCCAGCAGCTTGGATCCGTTAGCTAACTATGGCTACACCTTC	CASSLDPLANYGYTF
NA	TRBV12-3/TRBV12-4	NA	TRBJ2-5	TGTGCCAGCAGATATACAGGGTCGTCTCAGACCCAGTACTTC	CASRYTGSSQTQYF
TRBD1	TRBV29-1	NA	TRBJ1-1	TGCAGCGTTAGGGACAGGGGGTACACTGAAGCTTTCTTT	CSVRDRGYTEAFF
NA	TRBV12-5	NA	TRBJ2-1	TGTGCTAGTGGTTTGGTGGCACAGAAGATATACAATGAGCAGTTCTTC	CASGLVAQKIYNEQFF
TRBD1	TRBV12-3/TRBV12-4	few	TRBJ2-7	TGTGCCAGCACCGACCGGGACAGAAAGTTCTACGAGCAGTACTTC	CASTDRDRKFYEQYF
TRBD1	TRBV20-1	NA	TRBJ2-7	TGCAGTGCTAGACAGGGGGTCACCTACGAGCAGTACTTC	CSARQGVTYEQYF
TRBD2	TRBV20-1	few	TRBJ2-1	TGCAGTGCTAGCCTAGCGGGAAGGTACAATGAGCAGTTCTTC	CSASLAGRYNEQFF
TRBD2	TRBV15	NA	TRBJ2-2	TGTGCGGTCGACGGAAGCGGGAGCGTACGAACCGGGGAGCTGTTTTTT	CAVDGSGSVRTGELFF
NA	TRBV6-9	many	TRBJ2-7	TGTGCCAGTATCCGGGAGCAGTACTTC	CASIREQYF
NA	TRBV5-1	many	TRBJ2-7	TGCGCCAGCAGCAAGACTAGCTACGAGCAGTACTTC	CASSKTSYEQYF
TRBD1	TRBV5-1	few	TRBJ2-5	TGCGCCAGCAGCAAGGGACAGATACAAGAGACCCAGTACTTC	CASSKGQIQETQYF
NA	TRBV7-9	NA	TRBJ2-6	TGTGCCAGCAGCTCAACTCGTTACAACGTCCTGACTTTC	CASSSTRYNVLTF
NA	TRBV6-5	NA	TRBJ2-7	TGTGCCAGCAGTTCATTTTCCAGCGGGCTCGACGAGCAGTACTTC	CASSSFSSGLDEQYF
TRBD2	TRBV5-1	few	TRBJ2-7	TGCGCCAGCAGCTTCCCAATTAGCGGGAGGGTTACCTACGAGCAGTACTTC	CASSFPISGRVTYEQYF
NA	TRBV3-1	NA	TRBJ2-7	TGTGCCAGCAGCCAAGGAGACGGCCGTTTGGGCGAGCAGTACTTC	CASSQGDGRLGEQYF
TRBD2	TRBV7-3	NA	TRBJ2-3	TGTGCCAGCAGCTTCAGACTAGCGGGAGGTGCAGATACGCAGTATTTT	CASSFRLAGGADTQYF
NA	TRBV7-2	few	TRBJ2-7	TGTGCCAGCAGCCATAGTGGTCCCTACGAGCAGTACTTC	CASSHSGPYEQYF
TRBD2	TRBV7-9	NA	TRBJ2-2	TGTGCCAGCAGCCCTGCGGGGCCCGGGGGGACCGGGGAGCTGTTTTTT	CASSPAGPGGTGELFF
TRBD1	TRBV5-1	NA	TRBJ2-1	TGCGCCAGCAGCTTGGTCCCCGGGACAGGCTACAATGAGCAGTTCTTC	CASSLVPGTGYNEQFF
NA	TRBV20-1	many	TRBJ2-1	TGCAGTGCTAATTACCCCAAGGGGGGTTTAACATACAATGAGCAGTTCTTC	CSANYPKGGLTYNEQFF